Presented here are 3 T cell receptor beta chains from one specimen sequenced in a study of cytotoxic CD8 clonotypes in ibrutinib-treated CLL. Measured with immunoSEQ multiplex PCR; TCRdb has only the in-frame clones, and not every one. The sample consists of over 140,000 clones, over 75% of them appearing once. The source material was PBMCs, sampled after 36 months of ibrutinib treatment. These TCRs come from a human donor with chronic lymphocytic leukemia.

The chain employs TRBV19 and TRBJ1-2; D is unclear. This CDR3 comprises 11 residues. Germline V gives CDR1 LNHDA, CDR2 SQIVND (reference sequence). V was shortened by 8 bases and J by 8 bases, with 12 bases between the two germline ends. Here the CDR3 DNA reads TGTGCCAGTTCCCGGATCGGAGGCTACACCTTC. Protein: CASSRIGGYTF.

J is TRBJ1-2 and V is TRBV30; D ambiguous. The germline gives CDR1 GTSNPN, CDR2 SVGIG (reference sequence). This CDR3 has 12 amino acids. With 1 base removed from V and 1 base from J, the gap between germline ends came to 4 bases. In DNA form, the CDR3 reads TGTGCCTGGAGTGACAGTAACTATGGCTACACCTTC. Protein: CAWSDSNYGYTF.

The chain combines TRBV28 with TRBJ2-7, with TRBD1 identical over 7 bases. Germline CDR1 MDHEN, CDR2 SYDVKM. V trimming: 8 bases; J trimming: 4 bases; junction bases outside the gene matches: 8. The CDR3 contains 13 residues. CDR3 DNA: TGTGCCAGCGACCGGGGACAGTTATACGAGCAGTACTTC. It specifies CASDRGQLYEQYF.